This entry lists 9 T cell receptor beta chains sequenced from one sample in a study of response to subunit inactivated influenza vaccine. MiXCR was run by TCRdb on the RT-PCR reads, yielding one entry per CDR3 protein. Of roughly 780,000 distinct CDR3 sequences listed, approximately 17% were seen once; the top ten hold 11%. The sequencing here drew on PBMCs from blood, taken 5 days after vaccination. The receptors here all came from a man aged 50-59 years who received an inactivated influenza vaccine.

This clonotype has ten or more counts. The chain recombines TRBV7-9 with TRBJ1-5, with D hard to call. This CDR3 has 12 amino acids. Germline V lookup: CDR1 SEHNR, CDR2 FQNEAQ (reference sequence). V lost 6 bases and J 5 bases, leaving 8 bases between the germline ends. The CDR3 coding sequence is TGTGCCAGCAGTCTAGAGGATCAGCCCCAGCATTTT. This gives the protein CASSLEDQPQHF.

The chain joins TRBV7-2 to TRBJ2-3; possible D gene TRBD2, 6 bases. Trimming removed 8 bases from V and 7 bases from J, with 13 bases in between. This CDR3 region has 12 residues. Germline values: CDR1 SGHTA, CDR2 FQGNSA. The CDR3 DNA sequence: TGTGCCAGCGGGGCGCGGGGTAATACGCAGTATTTT. It encodes CASGARGNTQYF. Full variable domain (missing parts from reference TRBV7-2 and TRBJ2-3): GAGVSQSPSNKVTEKGKDVELRCDPISGHTALYWYRQSLGQGLEFLIYFQGNSAPDKSGLPSDRFSAERTGGSVSTLTIQRTQQEDSAVYLCASGARGNTQYFGPGTRLTVL.

Of note for this clonotype: This CDR3 fails to terminate in the conserved phenylalanine or tryptophan, so it likely reflects a read error. This chain uses TRBV29-1 with TRBJ2-1, with D unresolved. Per germline, CDR1 SQVTM and CDR2 ANQGSEA. This CDR3 spans 14 amino acids. V dropped 4 bases and J dropped 5 bases, with 15 bases sitting between them. The DNA for the CDR3 is TGCAGCGTTGGTTTCCTTCTTATGAACAATGAGCAGTTCTTA. It encodes CSVGFLLMNNEQFL.

The chain is built from TRBV7-9 and TRBJ2-3; 8 bases are shared with TRBD2. Unmatched junction bases numbered 9, after V lost 7 bases and J lost 0 bases. The germline V gene encodes CDR1 SEHNR and CDR2 FQNEAQ (reference sequence). The CDR3 sequence is 16 residues long. CDR3 sequence (DNA): TGTGCCAGCACGGCTAGCGGGCTTTCTAGCACAGATACGCAGTATTTT. Translating it yields CASTASGLSSTDTQYF.

To note about this clonotype: A much larger clone is a single base away; this may be a read error. V is TRBV20-1 and J is TRBJ1-5, with no clear D. Germline lookup yields CDR1 DFQATT and CDR2 SNEGSKA (reference sequence). The CDR3 extends over 13 amino acids. The CDR3 DNA sequence: TGCAGTGCTATAGAGGAGAGCAATCGGCCCCAGCATTTT. This translates into CSAIEESNRPQHF.

The chain links TRBV5-1 to TRBJ1-6; 9 nucleotides agree with TRBD1. Trimming removed 1 base from V and 10 bases from J; junction bases left unmatched: 6. In germline, CDR1 is SGHRS, CDR2 YFSETQ. The CDR3 covers 15 residues. The CDR3: CASSLSGTGRSPLHF. In nucleotides, the CDR3 is TGCGCCAGCAGCTTGTCCGGGACAGGGCGATCACCCCTCCACTTT.

This clonotype was recorded a few times. The chain carries TRBV7-9 and TRBJ1-6; 9 positions match TRBD1. CDR1 and CDR2 from the germline V gene are SEHNR and FQNEAQ (reference sequence). The CDR3 length is 12 residues. With V trimmed by 5 bases and J by 13 bases, 3 bases remained unmatched. For the CDR3, the DNA is TGTGCCAGCAGCGCGGACAGGGGTCCCCTCCACTTT. It codes for CASSADRGPLHF.

This clonotype appeared a few times. This may arise from a read error, as a much more abundant clone is one base away. The chain links TRBV7-9 to TRBJ2-3, with 8 nucleotides matching TRBD2. The CDR3 has 15 amino acids. V shed 2 bases, J shed 2 bases, and the junction held 3 bases outside the gene matches. CDR1 and CDR2 from the germline V gene are SEHNR and FQNEAQ (reference sequence). In DNA, the CDR3 is TGTGCCAGCAGCTTAATTAGCGGGGACACAGATACGCAGTATTTT. This sequence encodes CASSLISGDTDTQYF.

The chain has TRBV12-3 or TRBV12-4 and TRBJ2-7; 8 bases align to TRBD2. The CDR3 length is 14 residues. V gave up 7 bases and J gave up 3 bases; unmatched junction bases: 8. CDR3 DNA sequence: TGTGCCAGCAAGGAGACTAGCGAGTTCTACGAGCAGTACTTC. Protein sequence: CASKETSEFYEQYF.